The source of this TCR beta chain is a study of shared clonotypes between healthy human individuals. Participating donors were healthy, HIV-negative adults free of recent acute infections or vaccinations. Researchers partitioned CD4+ cells into CD45RA+ naive and CD45RA-negative memory subsets. Template for every sorted-subset replicate PCR totaled roughly 200 ng DNA, around 33,000 T cell genomes. Assay: immunoSEQ multiplex PCR; the TCRdb copy retains only in-frame clones and omits some. Counted here are roughly 2 million clones, approximately 95% occurring once; the ten biggest clones make up roughly 0.13%. Whole-study findings and limits: On the whole, naive subsets had larger estimated richness than memory subsets had.

Between the trimmed V and J ends, which lost 2 bases and 6 bases, there was a span of 5 bases. Per the germline V gene, CDR1 is MNHEY and CDR2 is SVGAGI. The CDR3 loop spans 11 amino acids. To note about this clone: As yet, its antigen is unknown. Other nucleotide sequences from this sample produce the same CDR3.

The TCR sequence derives from a young man in good health. V is TRBV6-5 and J is TRBJ2-7, with D uncertain. Source material: naive CD4+ T cells sorted from blood. Subset defined: CD45RA+ positively selected. CDR3 in amino acids: CASSYGTEQYF. The DNA of the CDR3 is TGTGCCAGCAGTTACGGTACCGAGCAGTACTTC.